Detailed here is one T cell receptor (beta chain). This study enrolled people aged about 18 to 100 from 24 US geographic areas. Researchers sorted participants into cohorts using their self-reported clinical history. Trimming stripped 1 base from V and 3 bases from J, with 7 bases between. The CDR3 runs 14 residues. CDR1 SGHNT and CDR2 YENEEA come from the germline V gene. The data originate from a study of blood T cell repertoires in COVID-19. Background on the study: Sites across the United States, Italy and Spain contributed samples from acute and convalescent COVID-19. PBMCs, B-cell-depleted T cells, or T cells were the source of the cDNA or gDNA that made up the material.

Profiled with immunoSEQ multiplex PCR; TCRdb holds only in-frame clones, not every one. The sample consists of 200,000 to 300,000 clones, about 90% of them appearing once. Sequenced: PBMCs or T cells enriched from blood (not recorded which). This TCR was sampled from a woman aged 40 to 55 with acute COVID-19. The chain carries TRBV11-3 and TRBJ1-3; D is uncertain. CDR3 in DNA: TGTGCCAGCAGCTTAGGGGCAGTTGGAAACACCATATATTTT. Its translation: CASSLGAVGNTIYF. Drawing the rest from reference TRBV11-3 and TRBJ1-3, the complete variable domain is EAGVVQSPRYKIIEKKQPVAFWCNPISGHNTLYWYLQNLGQGPELLIRYENEEAVDDSQLPKDRFSAERLKGVDSTLKIQPAELGDSAVYLCASSLGAVGNTIYFGEGSWLTVV.